A single sample is the source of the 32 T cell receptor beta chains below, sequenced in a study of molecular identifiers for immune sequencing clone quantification. A single record per CDR3 protein comes from TCRdb applying MiXCR to the PCR reads. The repertoire holds a few hundred thousand distinct CDR3 sequences, around a fifth seen once, with about 0.84% in the top ten. What was sequenced was naive CD8+ T cells from blood, with Jurkat cell RNA spiked in. Documented subset: FACS-sorted CD8+CD4-CCR7+CD45RA+ naive T cells. These receptors were obtained from a human donor in good health. Some libraries in this study had Jurkat cell RNA spiked in.

V gene TRBV5-4 combines with J gene TRBJ2-7; tentatively, D is TRBD2 (6 bases). Germline-derived CDR1 and CDR2 are SGHNT and YYREEE (reference sequence). This CDR3 region has 15 residues. V lost 6 bases and J 2 bases, leaving 18 bases between the germline ends. The CDR3 DNA reads TGTGCCAGCACCCCATCTGGGGGGTTCGCCTACGAGCAGTACTTC. It specifies CASTPSGGFAYEQYF.

This clonotype occurred many times. This chain joins TRBV29-1 and TRBJ2-7, with 10 positions matching TRBD1. The length of the CDR3 is 16 residues. Unmatched junction bases numbered 14, after V lost 3 bases and J lost 6 bases. Germline CDR1 is SQVTM and CDR2 is ANQGSEA. The CDR3 nucleotides are TGCAGCGTTGATTTCGTGTCCGGGACAGGGGCCTCCGAGCAGTACTTC. This sequence encodes CSVDFVSGTGASEQYF.

CDR3 nucleotides: TGTGCCAGCAGCGGCCCTTTACTAGCGGGAGGGCCCCGGGCCCAAGAGACCCAGTACTTC. Its protein is CASSGPLLAGGPRAQETQYF. The chain combines TRBV28 with TRBJ2-5, with 13 bases fitting TRBD2. The CDR3 runs to 20 residues. J lost 1 base, V lost 6 bases, and 17 bases had no gene match. Germline V gene data show CDR1 as MDHEN and CDR2 as SYDVKM.

This clonotype was counted only a few times. The chain carries TRBV13 and TRBJ1-5; tentative D call: TRBD1 (5 bases). V was trimmed by 3 bases and J by 4 bases, leaving 13 bases between them. This CDR3 is 15 amino acids long. Germline assignment: CDR1 PRHDT and CDR2 FYEKMQ (reference sequence). CDR3 sequence reads: CASSLGQGRNQPQHF. CDR3 nucleotides: TGTGCCAGCAGCTTGGGGCAGGGACGAAATCAGCCCCAGCATTTT.

This sequence joins TRBV7-9 and TRBJ2-5; 9 positions agree with TRBD2. Germline lookup yields CDR1 SEHNR and CDR2 FQNEAQ (reference sequence). The CDR3 has 16 amino acids. Unmatched junction bases numbered 9, after V lost 2 bases and J lost 5 bases. CDR3 DNA: TGTGCCAGCAGCTTATTCCGCGGGAGGGCCGGGGAGACCCAGTACTTC. Translated: CASSLFRGRAGETQYF.

This clonotype was seen repeatedly, ten times or more. The chain joins TRBV7-4 to TRBJ1-1; TRBD1 matches at 9 bases. V shed 9 bases and J 3 bases; nucleotides not matched to a gene: 5. Germline CDR1 SGHVT, CDR2 SQSDAQ. The CDR3 length is 13 residues. The CDR3 spells CARGGQGDTEAFF. For the CDR3, the DNA is TGTGCCAGGGGGGGACAGGGAGACACTGAAGCTTTCTTT.

As to this clonotype: A read error is possible here, since a much larger clone lies one base away. In nucleotides, the CDR3 is TGTGCCAGCAGCCCCCCCCTCAGGACCCCACTAGATACAGATACGCAGTATTTT. This sequence encodes CASSPPLRTPLDTDTQYF. This chain uses TRBV7-9 with TRBJ2-3; a possible D gene is TRBD2 (5 bases). The germline V and J ends were trimmed by 5 bases and 3 bases, with 24 bases remaining between them. Germline V CDR1 and CDR2: SEHNR, FQNEAQ (reference sequence). CDR3 length: 18 residues.

This clonotype turned up a few times. The chain carries TRBV25-1 and TRBJ2-7; D is unresolved. The CDR3 runs to 14 residues. Trimming stripped 3 bases from V and 2 bases from J, with 11 bases between. Germline V CDR1 and CDR2: MGHDK, SYGVNS. CDR3 protein: CASSDGGTAYEQYF. The CDR3 nucleotides read TGTGCCAGCAGTGACGGCGGCACCGCCTACGAGCAGTACTTC.

For this clonotype: A much larger clone differs by one base, so this may be a read error. This chain joins TRBV7-9 and TRBJ2-7, with a tentative D call TRBD2 (5 bases). Germline lookup yields CDR1 SEHNR and CDR2 FQNEAQ (reference sequence). This CDR3 spans 12 amino acids. The CDR3 here is CAGSHGDYEQYF. CDR3 nucleotide sequence: TGTGCCGGCAGCCACGGGGACTACGAGCAGTACTTC.

This clonotype was picked up many times. The chain carries TRBV4-1 and TRBJ1-1, with D uncertain. The CDR3 loop spans 14 amino acids. Germline values: CDR1 MGHRA, CDR2 YSYEKL. Trimming left V 0 bases short and J 4 bases short, with 9 bases between. The CDR3 region is CASSQDAVATEAFF. The CDR3 nucleotides read TGCGCCAGCAGCCAAGATGCGGTGGCCACTGAAGCTTTCTTT.

This clonotype appeared many times. One junction end does not reproduce the germline sequence, and a read error may be involved. The rearrangement uses TRBV4-3 and TRBJ2-3; D gene unclear. The CDR3 is 13 residues long. The germline gives CDR1 LGHNA, CDR2 YSLEER. The CDR3 DNA reads TGTGCCAGCAGCCCGGACAGCACAGATACGCAGTATTTT. Encoded protein: CASSPDSTDTQYF.

This clonotype appeared many times. In nucleotides, the CDR3 is TGTGCCAGCGTGGGACTAGCGTTCAATAATGAGCAGTTCTTC. This translates into CASVGLAFNNEQFF. This chain connects TRBV11-2 to TRBJ2-1; TRBD2 aligns across 10 bases. The CDR3 is 14 residues long. V lost 8 bases, J lost 7 bases, and 8 bases stayed unmatched. In germline, CDR1 is SGHAT, CDR2 FQNNGV.

V usage is TRBV14 and J usage is TRBJ1-1; maybe TRBD1 (5 bases). This CDR3 is 14 amino acids long. V lost 2 bases to trimming and J lost 7 bases, with 14 bases between them. Germline CDR1 is SGHDN and CDR2 is FVKESK. CDR3 sequence reads: CASSQTRDFLEAFF. In DNA, the CDR3 is TGTGCCAGCAGCCAAACTAGGGACTTCCTTGAAGCTTTCTTT.

This CDR3 reads CASSQDRGSGQPQHF. For the CDR3, the DNA is TGTGCCAGCAGCCAGGACAGGGGATCAGGTCAGCCCCAGCATTTT. The chain links TRBV27 to TRBJ1-5; 9 nucleotides match TRBD1. The CDR3 extends over 15 amino acids. Per germline, CDR1 MNHEY and CDR2 SMNVEV (reference sequence). V gave up 6 bases and J gave up 6 bases; unmatched junction bases: 9.

The rearrangement links TRBV13 to TRBJ2-2; 7 nucleotides line up with TRBD2. Germline CDR1 reads PRHDT; CDR2 reads FYEKMQ (reference sequence). V shed 5 bases, J shed 6 bases, and the junction held 6 bases outside the gene matches. The CDR3 covers 14 residues. CDR3 sequence: CASSPGRGPGELFF. The CDR3 DNA reads as TGTGCCAGCAGCCCAGGGAGGGGCCCCGGGGAGCTGTTTTTT.

The V and J genes are TRBV7-9 and TRBJ2-5; a possible D gene is TRBD2 (5 bases). The V end was cut by 4 bases, the J end by 10 bases, with 22 bases between. Germline-derived CDR1 and CDR2 are SEHNR and FQNEAQ (reference sequence). The CDR3 contains 15 residues. The CDR3 loop is CASSSPDYDPVVQYF. CDR3 in DNA: TGTGCCAGCAGCTCGCCAGACTACGACCCGGTGGTCCAGTACTTC.

J is TRBJ1-6 and V is TRBV30, with TRBD1 as a possible D gene (5 bases). The CDR3 sequence is 13 residues long. CDR1 is GTSNPN, CDR2 SVGIG, per germline (reference sequence). V was trimmed by 3 bases and J by 7 bases, leaving 10 bases between them. The CDR3 DNA sequence: TGTGCCTGGAGCCATGACAGAAATTCACCCCTCCACTTT. Translating it yields CAWSHDRNSPLHF.

This clonotype was recorded many times. The V and J genes are TRBV3-2 and TRBJ1-1. TRBV3-2 is tagged as a pseudogene. The CDR3 consists of 16 residues. The CDR3 is CASSQDWLGQDTEAFF. In nucleotides, the CDR3 is TGTGCCAGCAGCCAAGATTGGCTGGGCCAGGACACTGAAGCTTTCTTT.

This clonotype was observed many times. V is TRBV9 and J is TRBJ1-1; D gene uncertain. V lost 0 bases to trimming and J lost 0 bases, with 9 bases between them. The CDR3 extends over 15 amino acids. The V gene's germline CDR1 is SGDLS and CDR2 YYNGEE. CDR3 amino acids: CASSVVEDMNTEAFF. Written as DNA, the CDR3 is TGTGCCAGCAGCGTAGTAGAGGATATGAACACTGAAGCTTTCTTT. The full variable domain, completed using reference TRBV9 and TRBJ1-1, is DSGVTQTPKHLITATGQRVTLRCSPRSGDLSVYWYQQSLDQGLQFLIQYYNGEERAKGNILERFSAQQFPDLHSELNLSSLELGDSALYFCASSVVEDMNTEAFFGQGTRLTVV.

This clonotype was counted only a few times. This chain joins TRBV20-1 and TRBJ1-2; tentative D call: TRBD1 (5 bases). Germline V gives CDR1 DFQATT, CDR2 SNEGSKA (reference sequence). V lost 5 bases and J 0 bases, leaving 16 bases between the germline ends. This CDR3 is 15 amino acids long. As DNA, the CDR3 is TGCAGTGCTGAGGACATGGTAAAAGCTAACTATGGCTACACCTTC. Its protein product is CSAEDMVKANYGYTF.

In its sample, this clonotype was seen a few times. This sequence joins TRBV12-3 or TRBV12-4 and TRBJ1-5; D remains unclear. The V end was cut by 7 bases, the J end by 12 bases, with 10 bases between. The CDR3 loop spans 10 amino acids. Here the CDR3 DNA reads TGTGCCAGCAAAAGTTGGCGCCAGCATTTT. This sequence encodes CASKSWRQHF.

A note on this clonotype: With a much larger clone just one base away, this may be a read error. The chain recombines TRBV5-1 with TRBJ2-7; perhaps TRBD2 as D (5 bases). V lost 4 bases and J 2 bases, leaving 13 bases between the germline ends. The CDR3 length is 14 residues. Germline CDR1 is SGHRS and CDR2 is YFSETQ. CDR3 protein: CASSPRRGAYEQYF. The CDR3 DNA reads TGCGCCAGCAGCCCCCGACGGGGTGCCTACGAGCAGTACTTC.

This clonotype came up a few times. V gene TRBV4-3 combines with J gene TRBJ1-1; 8 positions match TRBD1. Unmatched junction bases numbered 0, after V lost 0 bases and J lost 0 bases. Germline V gene sequence: CDR1 LGHNA, CDR2 YSLEER. The CDR3 has 15 amino acids. CDR3 sequence (DNA): TGCGCCAGCAGCCAAGAGGACAGGGTGAACACTGAAGCTTTCTTT. This codes for CASSQEDRVNTEAFF.

This clonotype was seen many times. J is TRBJ1-5 and V is TRBV6-2 or TRBV6-3, with 7 nucleotides matching TRBD1. The V gene end was trimmed by 0 bases and the J gene end by 7 bases; junction bases not matched to a gene: 6. The CDR3 covers 15 residues. Germline loops: CDR1 MNHEY, CDR2 SVGEGT. CDR3 in amino acids: CASSYSRGGGQPQHF. In DNA form, the CDR3 reads TGTGCCAGCAGTTACTCGAGAGGGGGCGGACAGCCCCAGCATTTT.

This clonotype was observed once. The germline gene is not matched at one end of the junction; a read error may be the cause. The chain is built from TRBV12-3 or TRBV12-4 and TRBJ2-1; 12 nucleotides align to TRBD2. The CDR3 has 21 amino acids. CDR3 in DNA: TGTACCAGCAGCCGTCGACCCTCGACTAGCGGGGGACGGGGCCCCTACAATGAGCAGTTCTTC. Translating gives CTSSRRPSTSGGRGPYNEQFF.

This clonotype was detected a few times. V gene TRBV12-3 or TRBV12-4 combines with J gene TRBJ2-1; D ambiguous. The CDR3 sequence is 12 residues long. Trimming removed 5 bases at V and 8 bases at J, with 10 bases between. The CDR3: CASSQMGYEQFF. The CDR3 DNA reads TGTGCCAGCAGTCAGATGGGTTATGAGCAGTTCTTC.

Notes on this clonotype: This may stem from a read error, because a much larger clone lies one nucleotide away. The genes are TRBV24-1 and TRBJ2-6; possible D gene TRBD1, 5 bases. Germline CDR1 and CDR2: KGHDR and SFDVKD. This CDR3 is 15 amino acids long. CDR3 residues: CATSDQTSGANALTF. As DNA, the CDR3 is TGTGCCACCAGTGATCAAACCAGTGGGGCCAACGCCCTGACTTTC.

Worth noting for this clonotype: A junction end diverges from the germline sequence, so it may reflect a read error. The chain joins TRBV4-3 to TRBJ1-2, with D perhaps matching TRBD1 (5 bases). CDR1 and CDR2 from the germline V gene are LGHNA and YSLEER. The CDR3 is 16 residues long. The CDR3 DNA follows: TGCGCCAGCGGCCAAGACGTTGTCGGGACCTTCTATGGCTACACCTTC. Its protein is CASGQDVVGTFYGYTF.

This clonotype was counted once. Being one base from a much bigger clone, this may be a read error. This chain connects TRBV11-1 to TRBJ2-7; TRBD2 matches 13 bases. Losses at the gene ends were 4 bases for V and 2 bases for J; bases not matched to a gene: 5. The CDR3 is 16 amino acids. Germline assignment: CDR1 SGHAT and CDR2 FQDESV (reference sequence). The CDR3 coding sequence is TGTGCCAGCAGCTCCGGACTAGCGGGAGTGACCTACGAGCAGTACTTC. It is translated as CASSSGLAGVTYEQYF.

There are a few counts of this clonotype. The J gene is TRBJ2-2, the V gene TRBV7-9; D not certain. CDR3 length: 14 residues. The ends were cut back, 5 bases at V and 2 bases at J, with 9 bases in the middle. The germline V gene has CDR1 SEHNR and CDR2 FQNEAQ (reference sequence). CDR3 DNA sequence: TGTGCCAGCAGCCGAGCTGTAAACACCGGGGAGCTGTTTTTT. It translates to CASSRAVNTGELFF.

This clonotype occurred a few times. The genes are TRBV5-8 and TRBJ1-1, with D uncertain. Germline-derived CDR1 and CDR2 are SGHTS and YDEGEE. This CDR3 spans 9 amino acids. Trimming left V 0 bases short and J 9 bases short, with 0 bases between. The CDR3 region is CASSLEAFF. CDR3 nucleotides: TGTGCCAGCAGCTTGGAAGCTTTCTTT.

This clonotype came up a few times. The chain recombines TRBV11-2 with TRBJ2-5, with TRBD2 identical over 10 bases. V lost 4 bases, J lost 5 bases, and 13 bases stayed unmatched. The CDR3 covers 17 residues. CDR1 and CDR2 from the germline V gene are SGHAT and FQNNGV. The DNA for the CDR3 is TGTGCCAGCAGCTCCCCCATCACCTTAGCGGGGGGTGAGACCCAGTACTTC. Translation gives CASSSPITLAGGETQYF.